The sequence of this TCR beta chain was determined in a study of blood T cells in healthy people across ages. The authors isolated at least 6.5 million PBMCs per sample. A second PCR of about 7 to 12 cycles used a sample-barcoded 5' primer and a J-beta primer mix. One entry per CDR3 protein results from TCRdb running MiXCR on the 5' RACE reads. Of some 1.5 million distinct CDR3 sequences in the sample, 40% to 45% were seen once. Germline loops: CDR1 DFQATT, CDR2 SNEGSKA (reference sequence). Deletions cut 3 bases from V and 0 bases from J, with 15 bases between. The CDR3 is 16 residues long. In this sample, this clonotype turned up a few times. What it recognizes is unknown. Study outcomes and limitations: It was held that the diversity estimates obtained from one million T cells were underestimates. The lack of PBMC sorting stopped any conclusive naive versus antigen-experienced comparison.

This TCR was sampled from a woman aged 18-30 years in good health. This chain links TRBV20-1 with TRBJ2-1; no reliable D call. The specimen sequenced was blood. The CDR3 loop is CSARPSMSSSYNEQFF. The CDR3 DNA sequence: TGCAGTGCTAGGCCCTCCATGTCCAGCTCCTACAATGAGCAGTTCTTC.